Below are 21 T cell receptor beta chains sequenced from a single sample in a study of human T cells and chemical hapten exposure. Stated time point: pre-sensitization, week 0. Treatment of the sample: therapeutic diphenylcyclopropenone sensitization with weekly scalp DPC. TCRdb ran MiXCR on the RACE reads and lists one entry per CDR3 protein. The sample records a few hundred thousand distinct CDR3 sequences, over 5% being singletons. Sequencing was performed on whole blood, taken in connection with sensitization to the hapten diphenylcyclopropenone (DPC). The source is a woman aged 18-29 years with alopecia areata. Some clones in this sample may be carry-over from other donors' samples.

This clonotype was recorded a few times. The chain has TRBV6-5 and TRBJ2-7, with TRBD1 matching over 11 bases. The CDR3 is made up of 16 amino acids. Germline assignment: CDR1 MNHEY and CDR2 SVGAGI. With 5 bases clipped from V and 3 bases from J, the junction kept 9 bases outside the gene matches. This CDR3 is CASSRLPGQGDYEQYF. CDR3 nucleotides: TGTGCCAGCAGTCGACTCCCGGGACAGGGGGACTACGAGCAGTACTTC.

The CDR3 here is CASSHSSIVLGQQYF. CDR3 in DNA: TGTGCCAGCAGCCATTCGTCTATTGTCCTCGGCCAGCAGTACTTC. The gene calls are TRBV14 and TRBJ2-7, with D unclear. Per the germline V gene, CDR1 is SGHDN and CDR2 is FVKESK. The CDR3 is made up of 15 amino acids. The V gene lost 3 bases and the J gene lost 8 bases, with 20 bases spanning the gap.

The V gene is TRBV7-9, the J gene TRBJ1-1, with 8 bases matching TRBD1. CDR3 length: 15 residues. V lost 2 bases to trimming and J lost 1 base; unmatched junction nucleotides: 3. Germline CDR1 reads SEHNR; CDR2 reads FQNEAQ (reference sequence). CDR3 sequence reads: CASSLYGQGNTEAFF. The CDR3 DNA reads TGTGCCAGCAGCTTATACGGACAGGGGAACACTGAAGCTTTCTTT.

V is TRBV7-9 and J is TRBJ1-4; D unclear. The CDR3 contains 15 residues. Germline-derived CDR1 and CDR2 are SEHNR and FQNEAQ (reference sequence). The V end lost 1 base, the J end lost 3 bases, and 9 bases lay between the germline ends. CDR3 sequence reads: CASSLGRDPNEKLFF. The CDR3 DNA reads as TGTGCCAGCAGCTTAGGAAGAGATCCTAATGAAAAACTGTTTTTT.

On this clonotype itself: Given a much more abundant clone one base away, this may be a read error. The chain links TRBV2 to TRBJ1-4, with D possibly being TRBD1 (5 bases). Germline assignment: CDR1 SNHLY and CDR2 FYNNEI. This CDR3 is built from 14 residues. Trimming removed 6 bases at V and 7 bases at J, with 15 bases between. The DNA for the CDR3 is TGTGCCAGCAGGGCGGACACTTCAATTGAAAAACTGTTTTTT. Translation gives CASRADTSIEKLFF.

The DNA of the CDR3 is TGCAGTGCTAGGGGCACGATGAACACTGAAGCTTTCTTT. Translation gives CSARGTMNTEAFF. The chain is built from TRBV20-1 and TRBJ1-1; D unresolved. Germline lookup yields CDR1 DFQATT and CDR2 SNEGSKA (reference sequence). Trimming took off 3 bases at V and 0 bases at J, with 8 bases between the two ends. The CDR3 contains 13 residues.

This clonotype has a count of ten or more. The chain is built from TRBV7-9 and TRBJ1-1; D unclear. CDR1 SEHNR and CDR2 FQNEAQ come from the germline V gene (reference sequence). CDR3 length equals 13 residues. Trimming cost V 1 base and J 4 bases, with 7 bases left between them. CDR3 bases: TGTGCCAGCAGCTTAGACGGCGGCACTGAAGCTTTCTTT. It encodes CASSLDGGTEAFF.

The chain is built from TRBV27 and TRBJ2-3, with TRBD2 identical over 8 bases. Germline V gene lookup returns CDR1 MNHEY and CDR2 SMNVEV (reference sequence). There are 16 residues in the CDR3. J lost 5 bases, V lost 3 bases, and 10 bases had no gene match. The CDR3 protein is CASSLDGGVGGDTQYF. The CDR3 DNA follows: TGTGCCAGCAGTTTGGACGGGGGGGTAGGTGGAGATACGCAGTATTTT.

This clonotype was counted only a few times. This chain connects TRBV5-1 to TRBJ1-3; tentative D call: TRBD1 (6 bases). V was trimmed by 4 bases and J by 3 bases, leaving 14 bases between them. CDR3 length: 15 amino acids. The germline CDR1 and CDR2 sequences are SGHRS and YFSETQ. CDR3 amino acids: CASSRTGNGGNTIYF. In nucleotides, the CDR3 is TGCGCCAGCAGCAGAACAGGGAACGGTGGAAACACCATATATTTT.

In this sample, this clonotype turned up a few times. The chain uses TRBV15 and TRBJ2-5; a possible D gene is TRBD2 (5 bases). Trimming stripped 3 bases from V and 7 bases from J, with 12 bases between. The CDR3 is 13 amino acids. Germline loops: CDR1 LNHNV, CDR2 YYDKDF (reference sequence). The CDR3 spells CATSSRDLGTQYF. CDR3 nucleotide sequence: TGTGCCACCAGCAGCCGGGATCTCGGGACCCAGTACTTC.

This clonotype was recorded at least ten times. The rearrangement joins TRBV14 to TRBJ2-6, with a weak D call TRBD2 (5 bases). This CDR3 comprises 17 residues. V gave up 0 bases and J gave up 2 bases, with 11 bases separating them. Germline loops: CDR1 SGHDN, CDR2 FVKESK. CDR3: CASSQDPLGAGANVLTF. The CDR3 DNA reads TGTGCCAGCAGCCAAGATCCGCTCGGGGCTGGGGCCAACGTCCTGACTTTC.

This clonotype came up many times. The V and J genes are TRBV27 and TRBJ1-2; no reliable D call. The CDR3 has 14 amino acids. Per germline, CDR1 MNHEY and CDR2 SMNVEV (reference sequence). Trimming removed 7 bases from V and 1 base from J, with 13 bases in between. The CDR3 sequence: CASKTRTNNYGYTF. In DNA form, the CDR3 reads TGTGCCAGCAAGACAAGGACCAATAACTATGGCTACACCTTC.

Many counts were recorded for this clonotype. The chain joins TRBV7-9 to TRBJ2-3, with a weak D call TRBD2 (6 bases). Trimming removed 5 bases from V and 0 bases from J, with 15 bases in between. In germline, CDR1 is SEHNR, CDR2 FQNEAQ (reference sequence). The CDR3 sequence is 16 residues long. CDR3 protein: CASSPERASSTDTQYF. DNA for the CDR3: TGTGCCAGCAGCCCTGAGCGGGCCTCTAGCACAGATACGCAGTATTTT.

This clonotype was observed many times. The V call is TRBV12-5, the J call TRBJ1-2; weak D call: TRBD1 (6 bases). CDR3 length: 14 amino acids. Trimming pared 1 base from V and 4 bases from J, leaving 10 bases between. In germline, CDR1 is LGHNT, CDR2 FRNRAP. CDR3 coding DNA: TGTGCTAGTGGTTTGGCTGCAGGGGCCTATGGCTACACCTTC. It specifies CASGLAAGAYGYTF.

This clonotype was seen a few times. The chain combines TRBV6-5 with TRBJ1-1; 7 bases fit TRBD1. V lost 6 bases and J lost 1; bases outside the gene matches: 11. Per germline, CDR1 MNHEY and CDR2 SVGAGI. CDR3 length: 16 residues. The CDR3, as DNA: TGTGCCAGCAGCTCAGCCCCCAGGGGGGGGAACACTGAAGCTTTCTTT. This encodes CASSSAPRGGNTEAFF.

This chain links TRBV27 with TRBJ2-7; tentative D call: TRBD2 (6 bases). CDR1 and CDR2 from the germline V gene are MNHEY and SMNVEV (reference sequence). The V end lost 2 bases, the J end lost 0 bases, and 11 bases lay between the germline ends. The length of the CDR3 is 15 residues. CDR3 bases: TGTGCCAGCAGTTTACTGGGACTCAGCTCCTACGAGCAGTACTTC. Its protein product is CASSLLGLSSYEQYF.

At least ten counts were recorded for this clonotype. V gene TRBV10-3 combines with J gene TRBJ1-6; D is unresolved. Germline CDR1 ENHRY, CDR2 SYGVKD. V was shortened by 6 bases and J by 9 bases, with 18 bases between the two germline ends. The CDR3 is 15 residues long. In DNA form, the CDR3 reads TGTGCCATCAGCGTGGATCCTCCGAGGAGTTCACCCCTCCACTTT. This translates into CAISVDPPRSSPLHF.

This clonotype was observed a few times. This chain uses TRBV15 with TRBJ1-1; D is unresolved. The CDR3 spans 13 residues. Trimming pared 0 bases from V and 2 bases from J, leaving 4 bases between. Germline CDR1 LNHNV, CDR2 YYDKDF (reference sequence). Written as DNA, the CDR3 is TGTGCCACCAGCAGAGATCTTAACACTGAAGCTTTCTTT. Its protein is CATSRDLNTEAFF.

This chain joins TRBV7-9 and TRBJ2-3, with unresolved D. The V end was cut by 10 bases, the J end by 6 bases, with 11 bases between. Germline values: CDR1 SEHNR, CDR2 FQNEAQ (reference sequence). CDR3 length: 11 residues. In nucleotides, the CDR3 is TGTGCCACCAGGTCTGGGGATACGCAGTATTTT. Translation: CATRSGDTQYF. The whole variable domain, filled in from reference TRBV7-9 and TRBJ2-3, reads DTGVSQNPRHKITKRGQNVTFRCDPISEHNRLYWYRQTLGQGPEFLTYFQNEAQLEKSRLLSDRFSAERPKGSFSTLEIQRTEQGDSAMYLCATRSGDTQYFGPGTRLTVL.

This clonotype has just a few counts. This chain uses TRBV6-2 or TRBV6-3 with TRBJ2-2; D possibly corresponds to TRBD1 (5 bases). In germline, CDR1 is MNHEY, CDR2 SVGEGT. Trimming stripped 7 bases from V and 5 bases from J, with 14 bases between. This CDR3 has 14 residues. The CDR3 nucleotides read TGTGCCAGCACTCTCCAGGGTAGTACCGGGGAGCTGTTTTTT. It encodes CASTLQGSTGELFF.

This clonotype was recorded a few times. The V gene is TRBV7-2, the J gene TRBJ1-2; 8 positions match TRBD1. The trim removed 5 bases at V and 0 bases at J, leaving 8 bases unmatched. This CDR3 has 16 residues. From germline, CDR1 is SGHTA and CDR2 FQGNSA. This CDR3 reads CASSPGGAQANYGYTF. Written as DNA, the CDR3 is TGTGCCAGCAGCCCAGGGGGCGCCCAGGCTAACTATGGCTACACCTTC.